Sequencing of this T cell receptor (beta chain) was carried out in a study of blood T cell repertoires in COVID-19. Looking at the study overall: COVID-19 samples from acute and convalescent phases originated in the United States, Italy and Spain. PBMCs, B-cell-depleted T cells, or T cells provided the cDNA or gDNA that made up the material.

In the original workflow: Estimates of nucleated cell counts were drawn from the amplification of reference gene primers. Data came from immunoSEQ multiplex PCR; TCRdb stores just in-frame clones and leaves some out. That table furnishes V, J and clone size, whereas the DNA furnished D and trimming. The data hold fewer than 40,000 clones, with roughly 78% observed a single time. The CDR3 runs 13 residues. Trimming took 3 bases from V and 2 from J, leaving 8 bases between them. CDR1 and CDR2 from the germline V gene are SEHNR and FQNEAQ (reference sequence). This clone has a single count. The sequence was obtained from a man older than 75 with active or convalescent COVID-19. V and J are TRBV7-9 and TRBJ2-7; D is perhaps TRBD2 (6 bases). Sequenced input: peripheral blood. The CDR3 bases are TGTGCCAGCAGCTTGGCGGGAACCTACGAGCAGTACTTC. Translated: CASSLAGTYEQYF.